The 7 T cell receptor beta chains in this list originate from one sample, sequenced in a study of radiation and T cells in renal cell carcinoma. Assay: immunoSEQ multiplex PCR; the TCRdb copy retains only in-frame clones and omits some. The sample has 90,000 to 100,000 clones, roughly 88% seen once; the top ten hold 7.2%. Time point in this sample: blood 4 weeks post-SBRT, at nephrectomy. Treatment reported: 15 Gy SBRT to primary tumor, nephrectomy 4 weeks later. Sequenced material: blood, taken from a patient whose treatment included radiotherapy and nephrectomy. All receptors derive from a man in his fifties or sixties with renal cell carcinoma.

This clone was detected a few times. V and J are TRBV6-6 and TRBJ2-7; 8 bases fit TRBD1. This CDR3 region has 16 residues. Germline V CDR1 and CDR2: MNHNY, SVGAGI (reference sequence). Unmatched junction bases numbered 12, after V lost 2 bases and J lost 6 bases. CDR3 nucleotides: TGTGCCAGCAGTTACAGTCTACAGGGGGGTTCAGGCGAGCAGTACTTC. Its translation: CASSYSLQGGSGEQYF.

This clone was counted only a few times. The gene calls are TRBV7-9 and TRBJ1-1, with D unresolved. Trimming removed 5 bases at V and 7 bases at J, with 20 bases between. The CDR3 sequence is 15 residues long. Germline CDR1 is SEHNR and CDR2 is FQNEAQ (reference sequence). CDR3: CASSPPAARYGEAFF. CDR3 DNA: TGTGCCAGCAGCCCCCCCGCGGCACGGTATGGTGAAGCTTTCTTT.

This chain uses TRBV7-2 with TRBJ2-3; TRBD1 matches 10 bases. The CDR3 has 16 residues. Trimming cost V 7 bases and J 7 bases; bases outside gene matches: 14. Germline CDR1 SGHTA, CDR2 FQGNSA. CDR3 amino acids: CASIPRGTGEYYTQYF. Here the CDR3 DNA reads TGTGCCAGCATCCCACGAGGGACAGGGGAATATTATACGCAGTATTTT.

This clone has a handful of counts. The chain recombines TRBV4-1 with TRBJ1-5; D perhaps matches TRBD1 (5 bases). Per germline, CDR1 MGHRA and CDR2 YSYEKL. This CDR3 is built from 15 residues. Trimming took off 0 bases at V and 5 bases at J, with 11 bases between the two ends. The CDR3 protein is CASSQDGGNYQPQHF. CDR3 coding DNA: TGCGCCAGCAGCCAAGATGGGGGGAACTATCAGCCCCAGCATTTT.

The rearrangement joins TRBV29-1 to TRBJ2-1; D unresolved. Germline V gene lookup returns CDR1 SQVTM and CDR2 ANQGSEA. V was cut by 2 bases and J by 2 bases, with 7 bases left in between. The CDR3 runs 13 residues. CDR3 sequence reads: CSVEPTPYNEQFF. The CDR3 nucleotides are TGCAGCGTTGAACCAACCCCCTACAATGAGCAGTTCTTC.

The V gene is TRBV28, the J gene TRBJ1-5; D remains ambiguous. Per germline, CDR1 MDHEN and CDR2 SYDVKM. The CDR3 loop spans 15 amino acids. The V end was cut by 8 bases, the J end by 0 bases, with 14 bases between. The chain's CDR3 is CASDYGDGSNQPQHF. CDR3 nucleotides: TGTGCCAGCGATTACGGGGATGGTAGCAATCAGCCCCAGCATTTT.

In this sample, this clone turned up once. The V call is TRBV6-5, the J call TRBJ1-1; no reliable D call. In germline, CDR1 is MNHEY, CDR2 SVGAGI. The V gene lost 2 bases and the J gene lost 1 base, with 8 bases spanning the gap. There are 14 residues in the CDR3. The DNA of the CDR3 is TGTGCCAGCAGTTACAGCGGTTGGAACACTGAAGCTTTCTTT. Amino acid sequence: CASSYSGWNTEAFF.